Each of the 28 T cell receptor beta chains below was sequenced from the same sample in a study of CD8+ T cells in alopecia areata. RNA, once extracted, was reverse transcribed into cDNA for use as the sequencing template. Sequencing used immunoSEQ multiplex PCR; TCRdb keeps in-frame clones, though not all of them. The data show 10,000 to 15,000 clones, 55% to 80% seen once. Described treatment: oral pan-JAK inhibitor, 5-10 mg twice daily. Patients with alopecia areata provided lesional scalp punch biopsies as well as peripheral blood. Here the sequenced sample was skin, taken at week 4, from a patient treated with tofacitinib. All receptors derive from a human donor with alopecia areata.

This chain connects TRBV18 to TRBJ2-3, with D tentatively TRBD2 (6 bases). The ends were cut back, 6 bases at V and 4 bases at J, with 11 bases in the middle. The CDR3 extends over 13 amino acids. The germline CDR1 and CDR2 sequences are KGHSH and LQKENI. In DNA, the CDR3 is TGTGCCAGCTCGCGGGAACTCCCAGATACGCAGTATTTT. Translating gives CASSRELPDTQYF.

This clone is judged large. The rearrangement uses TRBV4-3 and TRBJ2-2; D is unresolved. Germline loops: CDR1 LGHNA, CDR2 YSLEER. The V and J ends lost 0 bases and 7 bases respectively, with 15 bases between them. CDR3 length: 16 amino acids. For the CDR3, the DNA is TGCGCCAGCAGCCAAGATGGTCAAGGGTTGAGCGGGGAGCTGTTTTTT. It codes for CASSQDGQGLSGELFF.

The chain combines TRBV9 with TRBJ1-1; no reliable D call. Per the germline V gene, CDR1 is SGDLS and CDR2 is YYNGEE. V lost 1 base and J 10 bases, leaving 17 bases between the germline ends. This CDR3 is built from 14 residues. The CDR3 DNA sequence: TGTGCCAGCAGCGTAACTCGGGGTCCCGAGCGAGCTTTCTTT. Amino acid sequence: CASSVTRGPERAFF.

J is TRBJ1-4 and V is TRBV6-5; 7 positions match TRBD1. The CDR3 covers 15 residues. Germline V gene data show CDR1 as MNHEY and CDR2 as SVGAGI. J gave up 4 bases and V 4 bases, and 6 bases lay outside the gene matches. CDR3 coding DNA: TGTGCCAGCAGTTCCCAGGGGGGGATTAATGAAAAACTGTTTTTT. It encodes CASSSQGGINEKLFF.

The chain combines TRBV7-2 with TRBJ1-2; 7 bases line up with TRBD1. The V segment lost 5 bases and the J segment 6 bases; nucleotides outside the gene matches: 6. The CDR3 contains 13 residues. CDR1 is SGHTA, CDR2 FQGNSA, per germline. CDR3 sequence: CASSPRQGDGYTF. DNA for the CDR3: TGTGCCAGCAGCCCAAGACAGGGTGATGGCTACACCTTC.

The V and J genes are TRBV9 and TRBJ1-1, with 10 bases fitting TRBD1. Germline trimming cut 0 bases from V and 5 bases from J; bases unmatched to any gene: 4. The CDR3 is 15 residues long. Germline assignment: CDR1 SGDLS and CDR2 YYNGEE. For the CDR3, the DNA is TGTGCCAGCAGCGTAGAGGGACAGGGGACTACTGAAGCTTTCTTT. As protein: CASSVEGQGTTEAFF.

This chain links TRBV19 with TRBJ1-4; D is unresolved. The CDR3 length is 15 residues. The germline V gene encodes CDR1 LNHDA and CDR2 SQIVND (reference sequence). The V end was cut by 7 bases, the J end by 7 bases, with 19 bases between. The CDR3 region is CASNPRFGGLEKLFF. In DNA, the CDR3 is TGTGCCAGTAACCCCAGGTTTGGTGGACTTGAAAAACTGTTTTTT.

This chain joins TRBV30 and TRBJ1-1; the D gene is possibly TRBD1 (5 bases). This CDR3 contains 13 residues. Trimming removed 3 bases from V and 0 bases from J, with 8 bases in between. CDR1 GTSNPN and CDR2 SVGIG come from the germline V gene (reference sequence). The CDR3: CAWREQVNTEAFF. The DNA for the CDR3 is TGTGCCTGGAGAGAACAGGTGAACACTGAAGCTTTCTTT.

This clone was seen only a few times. Here the CDR3 DNA reads TGTGCCAGCAGTTTGGACAGGGTTCTTCACAATGAGCAGTTCTTC. It encodes CASSLDRVLHNEQFF. This chain uses TRBV28 with TRBJ2-1; 8 bases match TRBD1. V gave up 3 bases and J gave up 5 bases; unmatched junction bases: 6. This CDR3 contains 15 residues. CDR1 and CDR2 (germline): MDHEN, SYDVKM.

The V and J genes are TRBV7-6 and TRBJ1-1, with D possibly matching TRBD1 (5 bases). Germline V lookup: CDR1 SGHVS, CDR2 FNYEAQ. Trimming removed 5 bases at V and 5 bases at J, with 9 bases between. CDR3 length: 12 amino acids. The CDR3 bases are TGTGCCAGCAGCCCCCGACAGACTGAAGCTTTCTTT. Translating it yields CASSPRQTEAFF.

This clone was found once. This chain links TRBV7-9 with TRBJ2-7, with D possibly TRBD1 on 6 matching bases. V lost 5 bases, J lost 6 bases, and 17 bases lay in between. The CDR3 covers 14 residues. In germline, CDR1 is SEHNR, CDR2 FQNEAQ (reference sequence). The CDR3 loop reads CASSHAGGGAEQYF. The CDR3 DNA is TGTGCCAGCAGCCACGCCGGTGGGGGCGCCGAGCAGTACTTC.

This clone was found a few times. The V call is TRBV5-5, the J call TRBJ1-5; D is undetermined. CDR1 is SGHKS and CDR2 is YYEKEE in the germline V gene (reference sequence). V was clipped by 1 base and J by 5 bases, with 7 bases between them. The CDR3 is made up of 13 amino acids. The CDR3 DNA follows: TGTGCCAGCAGCTTGATGCCCTATCAGCCCCAGCATTTT. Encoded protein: CASSLMPYQPQHF.

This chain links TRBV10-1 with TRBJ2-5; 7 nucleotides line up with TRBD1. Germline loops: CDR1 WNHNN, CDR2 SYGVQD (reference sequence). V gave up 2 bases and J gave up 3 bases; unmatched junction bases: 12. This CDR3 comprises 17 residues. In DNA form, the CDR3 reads TGCGCCAGCAGTGAGAATACCGGGACAGCCACCAAAGAGACCCAGTACTTC. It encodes CASSENTGTATKETQYF.

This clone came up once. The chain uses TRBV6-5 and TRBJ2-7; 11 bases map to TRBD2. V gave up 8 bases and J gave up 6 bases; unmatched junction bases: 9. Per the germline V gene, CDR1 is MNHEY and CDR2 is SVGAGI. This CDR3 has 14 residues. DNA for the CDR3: TGTGCCAGCGCTAACCTGCTAGCGGGGGGCGAGCAGTACTTC. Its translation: CASANLLAGGEQYF.

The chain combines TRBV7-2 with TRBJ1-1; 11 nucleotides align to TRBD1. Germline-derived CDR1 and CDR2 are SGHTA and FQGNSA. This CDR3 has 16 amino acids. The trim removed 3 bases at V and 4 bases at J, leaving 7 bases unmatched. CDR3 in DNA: TGTGCCAGCAGCTTCGGACAGGGGGCGCAGAGCACTGAAGCTTTCTTT. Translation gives CASSFGQGAQSTEAFF.

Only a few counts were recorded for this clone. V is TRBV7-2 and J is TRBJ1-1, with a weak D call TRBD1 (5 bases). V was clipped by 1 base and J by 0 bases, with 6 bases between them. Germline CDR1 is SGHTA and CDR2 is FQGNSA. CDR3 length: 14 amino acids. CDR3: CASSLDRLNTEAFF. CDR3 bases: TGTGCCAGCAGCTTAGACAGGCTGAACACTGAAGCTTTCTTT.

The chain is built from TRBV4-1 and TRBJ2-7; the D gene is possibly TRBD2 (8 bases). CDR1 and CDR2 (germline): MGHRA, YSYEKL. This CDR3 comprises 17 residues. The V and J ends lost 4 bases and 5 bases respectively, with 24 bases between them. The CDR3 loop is CASSRNGRGPRGDEQYF. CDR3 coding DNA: TGCGCCAGCAGCCGGAACGGGAGGGGGCCCCGCGGCGACGAGCAGTACTTC.

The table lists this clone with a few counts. The CDR3, as DNA: TGTGCCAGCAGCCTCGGACAGTCTAACACTGAAGCTTTCTTT. The encoded protein is CASSLGQSNTEAFF. The chain carries TRBV6-5 and TRBJ1-1; D may be TRBD1 (6 bases). Trimming removed 6 bases at V and 2 bases at J, with 13 bases between. The CDR3 contains 14 residues. Germline V lookup: CDR1 MNHEY, CDR2 SVGAGI.

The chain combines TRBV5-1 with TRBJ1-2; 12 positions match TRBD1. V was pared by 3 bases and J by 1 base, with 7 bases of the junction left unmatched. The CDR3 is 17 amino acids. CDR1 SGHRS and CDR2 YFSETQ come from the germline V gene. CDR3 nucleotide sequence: TGCGCCAGCAGCTCCGCCGGGACAGGGGGCTATAACTATGGCTACACCTTC. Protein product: CASSSAGTGGYNYGYTF.

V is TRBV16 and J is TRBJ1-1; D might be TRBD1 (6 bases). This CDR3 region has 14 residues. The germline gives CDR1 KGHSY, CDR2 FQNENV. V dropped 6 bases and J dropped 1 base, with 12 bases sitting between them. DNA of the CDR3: TGTGCCAGCAGTCTGGGGGGGCGGAACACTGAAGCTTTCTTT. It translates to CASSLGGRNTEAFF.

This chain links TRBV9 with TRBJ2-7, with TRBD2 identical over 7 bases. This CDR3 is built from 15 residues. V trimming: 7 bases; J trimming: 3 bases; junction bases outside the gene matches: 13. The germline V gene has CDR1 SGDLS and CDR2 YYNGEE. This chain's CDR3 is CASGPRGEGDYEQYF. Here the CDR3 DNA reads TGTGCCAGCGGCCCCCGGGGGGAGGGAGACTACGAGCAGTACTTC. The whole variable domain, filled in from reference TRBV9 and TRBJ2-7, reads DSGVTQTPKHLITATGQRVTLRCSPRSGDLSVYWYQQSLDQGLQFLIQYYNGEERAKGNILERFSAQQFPDLHSELNLSSLELGDSALYFCASGPRGEGDYEQYFGPGTRLTVT.

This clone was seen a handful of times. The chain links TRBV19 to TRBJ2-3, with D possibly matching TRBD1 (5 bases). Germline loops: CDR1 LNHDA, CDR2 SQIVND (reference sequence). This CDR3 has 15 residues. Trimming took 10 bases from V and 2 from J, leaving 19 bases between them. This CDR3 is CATTSGSVNTDTQYF. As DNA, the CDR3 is TGTGCCACTACCTCAGGGTCTGTGAACACAGATACGCAGTATTTT.

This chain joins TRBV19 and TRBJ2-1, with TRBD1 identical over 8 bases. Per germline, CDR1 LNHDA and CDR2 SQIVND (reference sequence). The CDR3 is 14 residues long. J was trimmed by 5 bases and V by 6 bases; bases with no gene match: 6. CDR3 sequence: CASRTGALHNEQFF. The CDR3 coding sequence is TGTGCCAGTAGGACAGGGGCGCTTCACAATGAGCAGTTCTTC.

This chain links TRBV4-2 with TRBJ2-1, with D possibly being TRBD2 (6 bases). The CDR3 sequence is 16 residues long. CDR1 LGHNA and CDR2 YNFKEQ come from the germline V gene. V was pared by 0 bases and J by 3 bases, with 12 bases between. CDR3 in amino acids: CASSQDLLAFYNEQFF. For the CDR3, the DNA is TGTGCCAGCAGCCAAGACCTTCTAGCGTTCTACAATGAGCAGTTCTTC.

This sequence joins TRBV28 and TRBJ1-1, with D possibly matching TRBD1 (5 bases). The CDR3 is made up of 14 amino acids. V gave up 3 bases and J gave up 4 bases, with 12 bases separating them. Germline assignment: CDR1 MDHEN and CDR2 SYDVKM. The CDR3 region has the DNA TGTGCCAGCAGTTTCACGGGAAGGGGCACTGAAGCTTTCTTT. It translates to CASSFTGRGTEAFF.

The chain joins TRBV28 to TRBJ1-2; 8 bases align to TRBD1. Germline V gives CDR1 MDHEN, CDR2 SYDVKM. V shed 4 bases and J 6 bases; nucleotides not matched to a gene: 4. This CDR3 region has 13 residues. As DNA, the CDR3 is TGTGCCAGCAGTTCAGGGGGCCTGGATGGCTACACCTTC. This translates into CASSSGGLDGYTF.

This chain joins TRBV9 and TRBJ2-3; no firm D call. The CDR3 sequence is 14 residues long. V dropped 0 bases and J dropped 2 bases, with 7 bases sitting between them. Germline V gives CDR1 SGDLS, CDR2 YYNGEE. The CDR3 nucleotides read TGTGCCAGCAGCGTAGAGTTAGCCACAGATACGCAGTATTTT. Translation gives CASSVELATDTQYF.

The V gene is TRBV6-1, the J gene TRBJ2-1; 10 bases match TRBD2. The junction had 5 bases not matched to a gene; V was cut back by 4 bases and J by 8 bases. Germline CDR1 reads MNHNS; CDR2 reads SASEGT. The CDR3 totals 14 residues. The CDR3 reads CASSVSGGRDEQFF. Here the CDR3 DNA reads TGTGCCAGCAGTGTTAGCGGGGGGAGGGATGAGCAGTTCTTC.